The TCR beta chain described here comes from a study of neurological immune-mediated disorders. With V trimmed by 3 bases and J by 7 bases, 3 bases remained unmatched. The germline gives CDR1 MNHEY, CDR2 SMNVEV (reference sequence). This CDR3 region has 14 residues. TCRdb analysed the 5' RACE reads with MiXCR anew, one entry per CDR3 protein. Of 55,000 to 65,000 distinct CDR3 sequences in the sample, about an eighth are singletons; the top ten hold about 11%. The clonotype was recovered from a woman aged 60-75 years with HTLV-1-associated myelopathy (HAM/TSP). The sample taken for sequencing was PBMCs. The chain couples TRBV27 to TRBJ1-4; 9 nucleotides line up with TRBD1. CDR3 region: CASSFTGGGEKLFF. CDR3 DNA sequence: TGTGCCAGCAGTTTCACAGGGGGCGGTGAAAAACTGTTTTTT.